This entry concerns a single T cell receptor beta chain. Its antigen is currently unknown. CD45RO-CCR7+CD27+CD95- characterized naive CD8+ T cells. These data are taken from a study of CXCR3-negative and CXCR3-positive naive CD8 T cells. The length of the CDR3 is 15 residues. CDR1 is MDHEN, CDR2 SYDVKM, per germline. Carrying UMI labels, the TRB cDNA libraries were prepared through 5' RACE. TCRdb re-called the 5' RACE reads; every CDR3 protein appears as one record, without DNA. This sample's clone table lists approximately 130,000 distinct CDR3 sequences. Study-wide points: TRBV-TRBJ usage was similar across naive CXCR3 subsets but distinct in memory cells. Greater hydrophobicity was found in TRB CDR3s of CXCR3-positive naive cells than of CXCR3-negative naive cells. From TRB CDR3 properties, TCR strength was inferred; surface CD5 did not differ between naive subsets.

This receptor was taken from a human donor in good health. Some clones in this sample may be carry-over from other donors' samples. The chain is built from TRBV28 and TRBJ2-1; TCRdb lists TRBD1, though no DNA is available to test this call. Sequenced: naive CXCR3+ CD8+ T cells from blood. The subset here: CD45RO-CCR7+CD27+CD95- naive CD8+ T cells expressing CXCR3 (TNR3+). The CDR3 sequence: CASSFQEPPLGEQFF.